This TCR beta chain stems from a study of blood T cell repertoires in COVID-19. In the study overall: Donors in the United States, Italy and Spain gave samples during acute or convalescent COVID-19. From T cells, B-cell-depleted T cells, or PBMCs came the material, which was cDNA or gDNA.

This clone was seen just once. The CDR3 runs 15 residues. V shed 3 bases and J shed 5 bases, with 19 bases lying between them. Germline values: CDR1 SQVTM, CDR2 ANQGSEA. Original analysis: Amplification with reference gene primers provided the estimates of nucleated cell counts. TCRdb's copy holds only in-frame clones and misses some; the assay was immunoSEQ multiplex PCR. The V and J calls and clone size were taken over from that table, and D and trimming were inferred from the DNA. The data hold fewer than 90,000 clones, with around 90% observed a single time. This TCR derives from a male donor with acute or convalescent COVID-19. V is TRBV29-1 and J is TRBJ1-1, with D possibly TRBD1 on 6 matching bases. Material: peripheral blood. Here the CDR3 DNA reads TGCAGCGTTGACGGCGTACAGGGTTTAGGGACTGAAGCTTTCTTT. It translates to CSVDGVQGLGTEAFF.